This note documents a single TCR beta chain sequence. Its target is unknown. The sample originates from a study of T cell responses to AZD1222 COVID-19 vaccine. V was clipped by 5 bases and J by 1 base, with 9 bases between them. Germline-derived CDR1 and CDR2 are SNHLY and FYNNEI. This CDR3 has 14 residues. Study-level points and caveats: Donors were largely white British and mainly female; clonal diversity was possibly underestimated.

This table comes from immunoSEQ multiplex PCR, and its TCRdb copy is limited to in-frame clones, with some not included. The data show 140,000 to 150,000 clones, over 80% seen once. The source is an adult in good health. Source: peripheral blood, taken on day 0 of MenACWY control vaccination. The chain joins TRBV2 to TRBJ1-5; no clear D gene. Here the CDR3 reads CASSPIISNQPQHF. CDR3 sequence (DNA): TGTGCCAGCAGTCCCATCATCAGCAATCAGCCCCAGCATTTT.